This T cell receptor beta chain was observed in a study of T-cell memory formation after mild COVID-19. TCRdb processed the 5' RACE reads anew with MiXCR; each CDR3 protein has one entry. The data contain about 180,000 distinct CDR3 sequences, under 20% of them singletons. V gave up 4 bases and J gave up 4 bases, with 12 bases separating them. The length of the CDR3 is 14 residues. The V gene's germline CDR1 is SGHAT and CDR2 FQNNGV. Sequencing input: PBMCs or a T cell subset sorted from them (not recorded which). The chain employs TRBV11-2 and TRBJ2-3, with unresolved D. This receptor was identified in a man younger than 30 who had mild COVID-19 (a few samples of this study predate the infection). Cell type and time point are not known. The CDR3 nucleotides are TGTGCCAGCAGCTCCCAATTGCCCCCAGATACGCAGTATTTT. Protein product: CASSSQLPPDTQYF.